Shown below are 3 T cell receptor beta chains from a single sample sequenced in a study of blood T cell repertoires in COVID-19. TCRdb's copy holds only in-frame clones and misses some; the assay was immunoSEQ multiplex PCR. The sample consists of 250,000 or so clones, 65% to 90% of them appearing once. The specimen sequenced was peripheral blood. These receptors came from a woman between 65 and 79 years old with acute or convalescent COVID-19.

This clone has a handful of counts. At the DNA level, this CDR3 is encoded by other sequences in the same sample as well. The CDR3 nucleotides are TGTGCCAGCAGCCCGACAGCTACTAATGAAAAACTGTTTTTT. It translates to CASSPTATNEKLFF. The chain joins TRBV6-5 to TRBJ1-4, with D possibly matching TRBD1 (5 bases). The ends were cut back, 6 bases at V and 2 bases at J, with 10 bases in the middle. The CDR3 has 14 residues. Germline values: CDR1 MNHEY, CDR2 SVGAGI.

The V gene is TRBV20-1, the J gene TRBJ2-1; no clear D. Trimming shortened V by 7 bases and J by 7 bases, and 11 bases separated the two germline ends. CDR3 length: 11 residues. Germline values: CDR1 DFQATT, CDR2 SNEGSKA (reference sequence). CDR3 nucleotides: TGCAGTGTGGCGGTGGGTAATGAGCAGTTCTTC. Its protein product is CSVAVGNEQFF.

This chain uses TRBV21-1 with TRBJ2-7; TRBD2 reflects the table's D call only, with no check against the DNA. TRBV21-1 is a listed pseudogene. This CDR3 is built from 13 residues. CDR3 loop: CASGEGRTYEQYF. The DNA of the CDR3 is TGTGCCAGCGGGGAGGGAAGGACCTACGAGCAGTACTTC.